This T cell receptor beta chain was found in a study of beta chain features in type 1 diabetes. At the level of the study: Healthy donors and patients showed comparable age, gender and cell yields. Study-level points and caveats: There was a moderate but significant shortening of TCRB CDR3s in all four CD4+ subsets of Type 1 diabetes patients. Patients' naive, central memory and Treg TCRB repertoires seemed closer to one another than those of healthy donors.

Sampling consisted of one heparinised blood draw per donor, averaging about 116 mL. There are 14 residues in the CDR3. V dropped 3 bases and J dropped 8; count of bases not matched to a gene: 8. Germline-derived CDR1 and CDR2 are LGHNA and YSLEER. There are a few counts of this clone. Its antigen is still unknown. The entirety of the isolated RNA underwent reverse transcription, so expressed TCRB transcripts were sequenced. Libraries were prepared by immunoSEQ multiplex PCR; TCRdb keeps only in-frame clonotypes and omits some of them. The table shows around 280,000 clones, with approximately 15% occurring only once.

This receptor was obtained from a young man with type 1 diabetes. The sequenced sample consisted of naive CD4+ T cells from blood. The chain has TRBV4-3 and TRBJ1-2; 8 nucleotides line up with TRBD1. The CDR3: CASSQDDRGDGYTF. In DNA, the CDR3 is TGCGCCAGCAGCCAGGACGACAGGGGAGACGGCTACACCTTC.